This T cell receptor (beta chain) was captured in a study of human T cells and chemical hapten exposure. At the level of the study: Slight differences in pooled library volume were the main source of varying TCR yields across samples.

TCRdb ran MiXCR on the RACE reads and lists one entry per CDR3 protein. The repertoire holds approximately 33,000 distinct CDR3 sequences, with about 7% as singletons. This clonotype was recorded many times. Antigen: not known. Time point noted: healthy volunteer bleed at 2 weeks. It was from unfractionated whole blood that total RNA was extracted. Study conclusions and caveats: Among TCRs, those above 1 in 1000 frequency were unaffected by DPC sensitization.

The CDR3 runs 12 residues. The germline V and J ends were trimmed by 5 bases and 2 bases, with 4 bases remaining between them. Germline CDR1 reads MNHEY; CDR2 reads SVGEGT. Sequenced material: whole blood. The receptor was derived from a human donor in good health. Some clones in this sample may be carry-over from other donors' samples. The chain has TRBV6-2 or TRBV6-3 and TRBJ2-4, with D unresolved. The CDR3 is CASSHPKNIQYF. For the CDR3, the DNA is TGTGCCAGCAGTCACCCCAAAAACATTCAGTACTTC.